The T cell receptor beta chain described here comes from a study of shared clonotypes between healthy human individuals. Turning to the study itself: The study enrolled two women and a few men aged 18 to 49.

Germline V CDR1 and CDR2: ENHRY, SYGVKD. This CDR3 contains 19 residues. V shed 2 bases, J shed 7 bases, and the junction held 19 bases outside the gene matches. Only in-frame clones appear in the TCRdb table, and some are missing; sequencing was by immunoSEQ multiplex PCR. Of roughly 2.2 million clones in the sample, approximately 93% are singletons; the top ten hold about 0.39%. Sequencing used naive CD4+ T cells from PBMCs. The subset is: CD45RA+ positively selected. This sequence was found in a young man in good health. Some clones in this sample may be carry-over from other donors' samples. The V gene is TRBV10-3, the J gene TRBJ2-1; 8 bases line up with TRBD2. The CDR3 sequence is CAISETPGAGRGVGNEQFF. Written as DNA, the CDR3 is TGTGCCATCAGTGAGACCCCGGGTGCCGGGAGGGGCGTGGGGAATGAGCAGTTCTTC.